These 7 T cell receptor beta chains share one sample of origin, sequenced in a study of Ad26.COV2.S vaccination and SARS-CoV-2 variants. TCRdb keeps only in-frame clones here, not all; method: immunoSEQ multiplex PCR. The table has 410,000 or so clones, 90% seen once. Treatment defined: some 20 received Ad26.COV2.S at low or high dose, single or two shots; roughly 5 received placebo; per-sample allocation not given. Day 63 following the first vaccine or placebo injection was when the samples were taken. The material sequenced was peripheral blood, taken in a trial of Ad26.COV2.S vaccine versus placebo. These receptors were obtained from a person aged 18-60 years who received the Ad26.COV2.S COVID-19 vaccine or a placebo.

This clone was found once. The J gene is TRBJ2-7, the V gene TRBV9; tentatively, D is TRBD2 (5 bases). Germline V gene lookup returns CDR1 SGDLS and CDR2 YYNGEE. The CDR3 runs to 16 residues. Trimming shortened V by 4 bases and J by 3 bases, and 20 bases separated the two germline ends. Here the CDR3 DNA reads TGTGCCAGCAGCAGCCAATTCGGGGATTCAGACTACGAGCAGTACTTC. Protein sequence: CASSSQFGDSDYEQYF.

This chain links TRBV2 with TRBJ2-3; 9 bases match TRBD2. The V gene end was trimmed by 8 bases and the J gene end by 6 bases; junction bases not matched to a gene: 12. Germline assignment: CDR1 SNHLY and CDR2 FYNNEI. The CDR3 length is 15 residues. This chain's CDR3 is CASERSGRPGDTQYF. DNA for the CDR3: TGTGCCAGCGAGAGAAGCGGGAGGCCAGGGGATACGCAGTATTTT. The whole variable domain, filled in from reference TRBV2 and TRBJ2-3, reads EPEVTQTPSHQVTQMGQEVILRCVPISNHLYFYWYRQILGQKVEFLVSFYNNEISEKSEIFDDQFSVERPDGSNFTLKIRSTKLEDSAMYFCASERSGRPGDTQYFGPGTRLTVL.

V gene TRBV5-5 combines with J gene TRBJ2-7; TRBD2 matches 11 bases. This CDR3 comprises 16 residues. CDR1 and CDR2 from the germline V gene are SGHKS and YYEKEE (reference sequence). The V and J ends lost 1 base and 2 bases, in that order; junction bases with no gene match: 5. CDR3 sequence: CASSLSGTSGPYEQYF. CDR3 DNA: TGTGCCAGCAGCTTGAGCGGGACTAGCGGTCCCTACGAGCAGTACTTC.

This sequence joins TRBV7-2 and TRBJ1-5, with D tentatively TRBD1 (6 bases). Germline V lookup: CDR1 SGHTA, CDR2 FQGNSA. The CDR3 spans 15 residues. Trimming left V 4 bases short and J 6 bases short, with 16 bases between. The chain's CDR3 is CASSSEQGLSQPQHF. CDR3 coding DNA: TGTGCCAGCAGCTCAGAGCAGGGGTTAAGTCAGCCCCAGCATTTT. The full variable domain, rest sourced from reference TRBV7-2 and TRBJ1-5, is GAGVSQSPSNKVTEKGKDVELRCDPISGHTALYWYRQSLGQGLEFLIYFQGNSAPDKSGLPSDRFSAERTGGSVSTLTIQRTQQEDSAVYLCASSSEQGLSQPQHFGDGTRLSIL.

The chain is built from TRBV2 and TRBJ2-7; tentatively, D is TRBD2 (6 bases). V gave up 3 bases and J gave up 2 bases, with 11 bases separating them. This CDR3 has 14 residues. Germline CDR1 is SNHLY and CDR2 is FYNNEI. CDR3 amino acids: CASSEMEGTYEQYF. The DNA for the CDR3 is TGTGCCAGCAGTGAGATGGAGGGGACCTACGAGCAGTACTTC.

The chain links TRBV30 to TRBJ2-5, with 13 bases fitting TRBD2. Germline CDR1 reads GTSNPN; CDR2 reads SVGIG (reference sequence). This CDR3 has 16 residues. Trimming removed 3 bases from V and 4 bases from J; junction bases left unmatched: 8. The CDR3 region has the DNA TGTGCCTGGAGCCCGGGACTAGCGGGAATTGGAGAGACCCAGTACTTC. It specifies CAWSPGLAGIGETQYF.

This sequence joins TRBV5-1 and TRBJ2-3; no clear D. CDR1 and CDR2 (germline): SGHRS, YFSETQ. This CDR3 spans 15 amino acids. Trimming removed 0 bases from V and 0 bases from J, with 8 bases in between. In DNA form, the CDR3 reads TGCGCCAGCAGCTTGGCTGAGGCTAGCACAGATACGCAGTATTTT. Its protein product is CASSLAEASTDTQYF.